This TCR beta chain was sequenced during a study of CD8+ T cells in alopecia areata. General observations from the study: Researchers report lesional scalp, most notably alopecia totalis/universalis, outstripped normal scalp in clonality. Sequencing of scalp samples also includes resident alphabeta T cells from normal skin. Patients displayed less clarity in TCR sharing than mice, a finding possibly related to HLA.

The germline CDR1 and CDR2 sequences are LNHDA and SQIVND (reference sequence). This CDR3 spans 16 amino acids. The V segment lost 5 bases and the J segment 5 bases; nucleotides outside the gene matches: 14. cDNA serving as the sequencing template came from extracted, reverse transcribed RNA. Assay used: immunoSEQ multiplex PCR; TCRdb lists only in-frame clones, some missing. The data contain about 30,000 clones, approximately 56% of them singletons. Of note for this clone: Its antigen is currently unknown.

Investigators sorted PBMCs to obtain both CD4+ and CD8+ T cells. The TCR sequence derives from a human donor with alopecia areata. The V gene is TRBV19, the J gene TRBJ2-5; 7 bases map to TRBD1. Sequences were obtained from NKG2D-high CD8+ T cells sorted from blood. CDR3 in DNA: TGTGCCAGTAGTCCCTCGGACAGGCTCCCCCTGGAGACCCAGTACTTC. Residues: CASSPSDRLPLETQYF.